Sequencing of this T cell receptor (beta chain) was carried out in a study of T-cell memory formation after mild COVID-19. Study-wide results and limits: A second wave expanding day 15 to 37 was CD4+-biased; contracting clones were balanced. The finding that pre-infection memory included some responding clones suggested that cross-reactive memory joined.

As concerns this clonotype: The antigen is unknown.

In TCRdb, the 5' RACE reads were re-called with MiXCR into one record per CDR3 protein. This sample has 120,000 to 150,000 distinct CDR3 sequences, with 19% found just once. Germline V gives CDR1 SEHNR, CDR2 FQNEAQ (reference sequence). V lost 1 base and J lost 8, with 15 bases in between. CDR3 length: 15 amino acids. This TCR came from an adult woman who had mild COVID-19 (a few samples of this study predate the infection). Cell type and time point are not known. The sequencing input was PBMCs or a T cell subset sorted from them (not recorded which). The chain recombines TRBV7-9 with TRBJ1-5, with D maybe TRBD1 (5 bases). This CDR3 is CASSLGTVRGEPQHF. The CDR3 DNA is TGTGCCAGCAGCTTAGGGACCGTGCGGGGCGAGCCCCAGCATTTT. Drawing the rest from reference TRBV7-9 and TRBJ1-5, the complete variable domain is DTGVSQNPRHKITKRGQNVTFRCDPISEHNRLYWYRQTLGQGPEFLTYFQNEAQLEKSRLLSDRFSAERPKGSFSTLEIQRTEQGDSAMYLCASSLGTVRGEPQHFGDGTRLSIL.